This TCR beta chain emerged from a study of cytomegalovirus exposure and HLA in healthy donors (dated by TCRdb to about 2017). As for the study more broadly: According to an earlier analysis of 550 to 700 of the donors, about 180 million T cells yielded over 100 million unique TCR beta sequences and roughly 280 Gb of sequence data. About 310 gigabases of sequencing data and tens of millions of unique TCR sequences were included in an early release covering about 620 HLA-typed donors. The genetic ancestry cluster associated with self-reported Caucasian donors included about 81% of the roughly 400 genotyped donors. The study aimed to test whether signatures of past pathogen exposure could be identified by cataloging public T cell receptors. The study used immunosequencing to profile the T cell repertoires of approximately 690 subjects and linked those repertoires to cytomegalovirus serostatus. Along with the approximately 650-subject first cohort, a separate validation cohort of 120 different subjects was used. The study combined high-throughput TCR immunosequencing, statistical association of individual TCRs with disease status, and machine learning to predict cytomegalovirus infection status. To study patterns of TCR occurrence, a later analysis re-analyzed previously published TCR beta repertoires from under 750 donors and added high-resolution HLA genotyping. Rather than drawing on any new phenotypic data, the later analysis identified candidate immune exposures from TCR beta sequences and the way those sequences occurred across donors. To decide whether each TCR beta V gene segment behaved as functional or pseudogenic, an earlier analysis of fewer than 750 of the donors relied on high-throughput TCR beta sequencing. Donor age, sex, ethnicity and CMV serostatus were compiled together with the repertoire data. Genome-wide SNP genotypes for about 65% of the 666 donors were used in a later genetic analysis, which treated that subset as a discovery cohort. All discovery cohort repertoires had been generated using a single sequencing platform. Class I and class II HLA loci were covered by the typing at four-digit resolution. The number of typed donors differed by locus: about 629-640 for A, B, C, DRB1 and DQB1; 500 to 550 for DQA1; 606 for DPA1; and some 470 for DPB1. Because of strong linkage in the cohort, a handful of DR-DQ haplotypes were treated as single units for association and clustering. Among over 350 genotyped donors of the cohort, an average of about 240,000 unique TCR beta nucleotide sequences were sequenced per donor, roughly 20% of them non-productive. Study-level results and caveats: A few of the identified cytomegalovirus-associated TCR beta chains were confirmed in vitro to be specific for cytomegalovirus antigens. CMV serostatus was the only immune exposure information available for the cohort. Most TCR sequences were observed very rarely across donors, whereas some public TCRs were present in many individuals. Because counts were too low, seventeen rarely observed V segments, including chromosome 9 orphons, were excluded from the earlier analysis of 587 of the donors. Linkage disequilibrium might explain the correlated functional status among segregating V segments, but an unknown experimental factor could not be ruled out. A further reported finding was that TCR beta sequences accurately predicted the HLA-A and HLA-B alleles for most subjects in the first cohort. A later analysis found that most CMV-associated TCR beta chains appeared HLA-restricted, with HLA associations seemingly driven largely by CMV exposure. Several of the top co-occurrence clusters appeared to be linked to parvovirus B19, influenza, CMV and Epstein-Barr virus, according to a later analysis. Because HLA typing was missing for some donors at each locus, association tests included only the typed subset. The classifier was reported to diagnose cytomegalovirus status with high specificity and sensitivity in both the original cohort and the validation cohort. Assigning TCR associations to individual alleles was difficult when HLA alleles, especially DR and DQ, strongly co-occurred. In an earlier analysis of some 500 of the donors, most TCR beta V segments were observed in productive rearrangements about 87% or about 30% of the time, broadly matching IMGT annotations. The authors suggested that the approach could potentially be extended to other disease states and immunological phenotypes. According to a later analysis, TCR association rates differed among HLA loci, with DRB1 alleles showing the most associated TCRs and HLA-C alleles showing the fewest. Some IMGT-functional V segments, including TRBV6-2 and TRBV6-3, could not be distinguished by the 87-base-pair reads and were therefore excluded. In a later genetic analysis, fewer N-insertions in productive TCRs were reported among donors in an Asian-associated ancestry cluster than the approximately 670-donor mean. In a later genetic analysis, a missense DCLRE1C variant was associated with V-gene and J-gene trimming of TCR beta chains, and the association was replicated in an independent cohort. The study gave a list of some 150 TCR beta chains associated with cytomegalovirus. In a later analysis, HLA-associated TCR beta chains were found to be more clonally expanded and to have lower generation probabilities than equally common non-associated chains. Sequencing depth was assumed to be roughly uniform across donors in the presence/absence analyses, though that assumption may not hold. The sequencing pipeline was judged likely to have produced a cluster of highly shared sequence variants as a technical artifact. The cohort was sequenced for TCR beta chains only, and without alpha or paired-chain data the features that could be detected were limited. Specific HLA alleles were associated with 15,000 to 20,000 TCR beta sequences at a false discovery rate of 0.05 in a later analysis.

The CDR3 numbers 14 residues from cysteine through phenylalanine. Only CDR3 DNA is held: 42 bases, read in frame from base 1. CDR1 SGHAT and CDR2 FQNNGV are derived from the germline V gene. A distance of 12 bases separates the germline ends of V and J, which lose 5 bases and 2 bases respectively. About this clone: The target of this receptor is not known. No base qualities exist here, and no much larger clone lies one base off it.

Library method: the immunoSEQ multiplex PCR assay. For the multiplex PCR, a mixture combining 60 forward primers for TCR Vbeta segments and 13 reverse primers for TCR Jbeta segments was used. The CDR3 region of rearranged TCR beta genes was amplified from genomic DNA by a multiplex PCR assay. Amplified TCR beta libraries were sequenced as 87-base-pair reads on the Illumina HiSeq System. Regarding the original processing steps: A later analysis counted approximately 84 million unique TCR beta chains across the roughly 700 repertoires, and roughly 10 million of these chains were shared by at least two donors. Raw reads were error-corrected and collapsed into unique sequences by a nearest-neighbor algorithm in which closely related sequences were merged to remove PCR and sequencing errors. V, D and J gene segments were assigned by aligning CDR3 sequences to IMGT reference sequences. For a sequence to be retained, at least a six-nucleotide match to both a V gene segment and a J gene segment was required. A rearrangement was called productive if the CDR3 had no stop codons and remained in frame with V and J, and every other rearrangement was called non-productive. CDR3 was defined according to IMGT convention as the region running from the second conserved V-encoded cysteine to the conserved J-encoded phenylalanine. Sequences without an unambiguous match to a single V gene segment were excluded from the earlier analysis of approximately 560 of the donors. In an earlier analysis of 587 of the donors, a V segment was called functional when productive rearrangements were above 56.7%, and segregating when the standard deviation between donors exceeded 5%. A statistical classification framework was developed to diagnose cytomegalovirus status using the catalog of TCR beta chain sequences. In a later analysis, V and J genes were assigned by comparing TCR nucleotide sequences against IMGT/GENE-DB human TR gene sequences. In a later analysis, CDR3 sequences and most-parsimonious VDJ recombination scenarios were assigned using the TCRdist pipeline. In a later analysis, each TCR beta chain was defined by its CDR3 amino acid sequence together with its V-gene family, and reads without a unique V-gene family were excluded. In a later analysis, 450 to 600 highly shared, low-generation-probability nucleotide sequences were removed to address suspected cross-contamination and a sequencing artifact. For each public chain, a later analysis derived a clonal expansion index from normalized ranks of inferred template counts within each repertoire. In a later analysis, generation probabilities were computed with a VDJ recombination model fitted to out-of-frame rearrangements, and the resulting probabilities were checked against IGoR. A later analysis scored TCR-TCR, TCR-HLA and TCR-CMV co-occurrence with hypergeometric tests, applying a repertoire-size bias correction to TCR pairs. To estimate false discovery rates, a later analysis permuted the HLA or CMV assignments 20 times. A later analysis grouped co-occurring TCRs with DBSCAN, adding TCRdist sequence similarity when clustering within HLA-allele-positive subsets. For co-occurrence clustering, repertoires with fewer than 30,000 or more than 120,000 public chains were excluded, along with five or six repertoires with anomalous nucleotide sharing. Drawn from immuneACCESS, this table holds only the in-frame rearrangements with V and J called that TCRdb kept. Clones are partly lost; checked studies trace under half to an unresolved V gene and leave the rest unexplained. D and trimming were read from the DNA, whereas the V and J calls and clone size are those reported in that table. The sample table holds about 130,000 clones, of which about three quarters were seen once. Under 3% of the sample is held by the ten biggest clonotypes.

The cohort comprised approximately 700 healthy bone marrow donors. At the time of sampling, every cohort member was nominally healthy, though immune exposures that went unrecorded were likely present. The donor was CMV seropositive and belonged to the group of about 290 seropositive cohort members. Every donor gave a peripheral blood sample, and the peripheral blood mononuclear cells from that sample were used for TCR beta sequencing. Genomic DNA was extracted from the blood cell samples with the Qiagen DNeasy Blood Extraction Kit. Recombination joined TRBV11-2 with TRBJ1-1, with TRBD1 tentatively as D gene (5 bases match). The sample taken for sequencing was PBMCs. The TCR sequence derives from an older woman in good health and CMV-seropositive. The sequenced DNA: TGTGCCAGCAGCCCTAGCGGGGCAAACACTGAAGCTTTCTTT. Its coded protein is CASSPSGANTEAFF. Where the CDR3 stops, the reference TRBV11-2 and TRBJ1-1 genes take over; the full variable domain is EAGVAQSPRYKIIEKRQSVAFWCNPISGHATLYWYQQILGQGPKLLIQFQNNGVVDDSQLPKDRFSAERLKGVDSTLKIQPAKLEDSAVYLCASSPSGANTEAFFGQGTRLTVV.